Below are 2 T cell receptor beta chains sequenced from a single sample in a study of shared T cell receptors in the human thymus. This table comes from immunoSEQ multiplex PCR, and its TCRdb copy is limited to in-frame clones, with some not included. The profile shows hundreds of thousands of clones, about 89% of them singletons. This sample also belongs to another study, concerning human thymus T cells.

Sequences were obtained from thymocytes. The receptors shown here come from a boy in the first two years of life with a congenital heart defect.

This clone was picked up a small number of times. This rearrangement joins TRBV9 to TRBJ1-1; TRBD1 aligns across 11 bases. J was trimmed by 6 bases and V by 3 bases; bases with no gene match: 7. CDR1 and CDR2 from the germline V gene are SGDLS and YYNGEE. The CDR3 has 15 residues. CDR3 DNA sequence: TGTGCCAGCAGCGGGACAGGGGGCAGTGGGTCTGAAGCTTTCTTT. It specifies CASSGTGGSGSEAFF.

This chain joins TRBV4-3 and TRBJ2-7, with 13 nucleotides matching TRBD2. With V trimmed by 2 bases and J by 4 bases, 8 bases remained unmatched. This CDR3 has 17 residues. CDR1 is LGHNA, CDR2 YSLEER, per germline. CDR3: CASSQLLAGGPDYEQYF. For the CDR3, the DNA is TGCGCCAGCAGCCAATTACTAGCGGGAGGGCCTGATTACGAGCAGTACTTC.